Below are 13 T cell receptor beta chains sequenced from a single sample in a study of blood T cell repertoires in COVID-19. Generated by immunoSEQ multiplex PCR, the TCRdb table keeps only in-frame clones and is missing some. This sample has hundreds of thousands of clones, with more than 85% found just once. Source material: PBMCs or T cells enriched from blood (not recorded which). These receptors originate from a woman in her forties or fifties who had recovered from COVID-19.

This chain uses TRBV28 with TRBJ1-2; 8 bases agree with TRBD1. In germline, CDR1 is MDHEN, CDR2 SYDVKM. This CDR3 region has 12 residues. After removal of 8 bases from V and 11 bases from J, the junction contained 10 bases not matched to a gene. The CDR3 bases are TGTGCCAGCGGTAGATCAGACAGGGGATACACCTTC. This translates into CASGRSDRGYTF.

J is TRBJ2-5 and V is TRBV10-3; TRBD2 matches 7 bases. V gave up 5 bases and J gave up 5 bases; unmatched junction bases: 8. The CDR3 runs 14 residues. Germline CDR1 reads ENHRY; CDR2 reads SYGVKD. This chain's CDR3 is CAISPGSGTETQYF. CDR3 DNA: TGTGCCATCAGTCCGGGAAGCGGGACCGAGACCCAGTACTTC.

CDR3 nucleotide sequence: TGTGCCAGTAGTTATAGCGGGACCTCCTACAATGAGCAGTTCTTC. Translating it yields CASSYSGTSYNEQFF. V gene TRBV19 combines with J gene TRBJ2-1; 8 bases fit TRBD2. Looked up from germline, CDR1 is LNHDA and CDR2 is SQIVND (reference sequence). This CDR3 region has 15 residues. J was trimmed by 0 bases and V by 5 bases; bases with no gene match: 3.

The chain has TRBV28 and TRBJ1-4; unclear D gene. This CDR3 region has 14 residues. Germline CDR1 MDHEN, CDR2 SYDVKM. Trimming pared 2 bases from V and 0 bases from J, leaving 4 bases between. In DNA, the CDR3 is TGTGCCAGCAGTTTAACAGCAACTAATGAAAAACTGTTTTTT. Translation gives CASSLTATNEKLFF.

This rearrangement joins TRBV15 to TRBJ2-1, with 10 bases identical to TRBD2. Germline V gene lookup returns CDR1 LNHNV and CDR2 YYDKDF (reference sequence). The CDR3 is made up of 15 amino acids. The trim removed 1 base at V and 8 bases at J, leaving 5 bases unmatched. The CDR3 reads CATSRGLAGVYEQFF. CDR3 nucleotides: TGTGCCACCAGCAGAGGGCTAGCGGGAGTGTATGAGCAGTTCTTC.

The chain couples TRBV21-1 to TRBJ1-5; the D call TRBD1 from the table was never checked on the DNA. TRBV21-1 is a documented pseudogene. The CDR3 length is 18 residues. CDR3 in DNA: TGTGCCAGCAAGCAGGACAGGGGGACCGGGGATAGCAATCAGCCCCAGCATTTT. It translates to CASKQDRGTGDSNQPQHF.

The chain has TRBV5-4 and TRBJ1-2, with D unclear. The ends were cut back, 0 bases at V and 8 bases at J, with 14 bases in the middle. Germline CDR1 reads SGHNT; CDR2 reads YYREEE (reference sequence). This CDR3 spans 14 amino acids. The CDR3 is CASSLVRASGGYTF. The DNA of the CDR3 is TGTGCCAGCAGCTTGGTGAGGGCTTCGGGCGGCTACACCTTC. Full variable domain (outside the CDR3, taken from reference TRBV5-4 and TRBJ1-2): ETGVTQSPTHLIKTRGQQVTLRCSSQSGHNTVSWYQQALGQGPQFIFQYYREEENGRGNFPPRFSGLQFPNYSSELNVNALELDDSALYLCASSLVRASGGYTFGSGTRLTVV.

Regarding this clone: The sample has other DNA sequences that encode this CDR3 too. This chain links TRBV10-3 with TRBJ1-2; no reliable D call. V was clipped by 3 bases and J by 5 bases, with 7 bases between them. The CDR3 spans 12 residues. Germline V CDR1 and CDR2: ENHRY, SYGVKD. This CDR3 is CAISDRDYGYTF. The CDR3 bases are TGTGCCATCAGTGATCGCGATTATGGCTACACCTTC.

V usage is TRBV9 and J usage is TRBJ2-1; TRBD2 matches 10 bases. V was pared by 0 bases and J by 7 bases, with 4 bases of the junction left unmatched. Germline CDR1 SGDLS, CDR2 YYNGEE. This CDR3 comprises 15 residues. CDR3 protein: CASSVELAGTNEQFF. The CDR3 bases are TGTGCCAGCAGCGTAGAACTAGCGGGGACAAATGAGCAGTTCTTC.

This clone showed up just once. The chain links TRBV5-1 to TRBJ2-2; 11 nucleotides line up with TRBD1. CDR1 SGHRS and CDR2 YFSETQ come from the germline V gene. This CDR3 region has 18 residues. J lost 7 bases, V lost 0 bases, and 11 bases had no gene match. CDR3 coding DNA: TGCGCCAGCAGCTTGGAGTATCTAGGACAGGGGGCGGTCGGGGAGCTGTTTTTT. Translating gives CASSLEYLGQGAVGELFF.

This clone was detected only once. J is TRBJ2-7 and V is TRBV7-2; D not certain. V lost 5 bases and J lost 3, with 17 bases in between. The CDR3 contains 15 residues. CDR1 and CDR2 from the germline V gene are SGHTA and FQGNSA. CDR3 nucleotide sequence: TGTGCCAGCAGCCCTGGTTTTTCAAAGCACTACGAGCAGTACTTC. This translates into CASSPGFSKHYEQYF. The full variable domain, with the rest looked up from reference TRBV7-2 and TRBJ2-7, is GAGVSQSPSNKVTEKGKDVELRCDPISGHTALYWYRQSLGQGLEFLIYFQGNSAPDKSGLPSDRFSAERTGGSVSTLTIQRTQQEDSAVYLCASSPGFSKHYEQYFGPGTRLTVT.

The chain is built from TRBV28 and TRBJ2-6; D gene ambiguous. V lost 7 bases, J lost 0 bases, and 7 bases lay in between. The CDR3 length is 14 residues. Germline CDR1 reads MDHEN; CDR2 reads SYDVKM. The DNA of the CDR3 is TGTGCCAGCAATAGCCGCTCTGGGGCCAACGTCCTGACTTTC. This encodes CASNSRSGANVLTF.

This clone has just one count. The chain combines TRBV5-1 with TRBJ2-3, with 8 bases identical to TRBD2. CDR1 and CDR2 (germline): SGHRS, YFSETQ. The junction had 2 bases not matched to a gene; V was cut back by 0 bases and J by 5 bases. The CDR3 runs to 14 residues. CDR3 residues: CASSLAGRGDTQYF. The CDR3 DNA follows: TGCGCCAGCAGCTTGGCCGGGAGGGGAGATACGCAGTATTTT.